This TCR beta chain stems from a study of blood T cell repertoires in COVID-19. This table comes from immunoSEQ multiplex PCR, and its TCRdb copy is limited to in-frame clones, with some not included. The table has 150,000 to 200,000 clones, around four fifths seen once. The CDR3 runs to 14 residues. The V gene lost 2 bases and the J gene lost 1 base, with 5 bases spanning the gap. CDR1 is ENHRY, CDR2 SYGVKD, per germline. The sample was PBMCs or T cells enriched from blood (not recorded which). The sequence was obtained from a woman aged 55-70 years who had recovered from COVID-19. The chain carries TRBV10-3 and TRBJ2-2; maybe TRBD1 (5 bases). CDR3 in amino acids: CAISEDRNTGELFF. The CDR3 DNA sequence: TGTGCCATCAGTGAGGACAGGAACACCGGGGAGCTGTTTTTT.